The rows below give T cell receptor beta chains drawn from one sample of a study of T-cell memory formation after mild COVID-19. TCRdb reprocessed the 5' RACE reads via MiXCR and lists one record per CDR3 protein. The table has about 210,000 distinct CDR3 sequences, under 30% seen once. The sequenced material came from PBMCs or a T cell subset sorted from them (not recorded which). These receptors originate from an adult woman who had mild COVID-19 (a few samples of this study predate the infection). Cell type and time point are not known. CDR3s include the opening cysteine and the closing phenylalanine or tryptophan. The D gene is left open where the match is weak. Where a row states a size, it is once, few, many or the class of an expanded clone; other rows omit it.

D gene: TRBD1; J gene: TRBJ2-1; V gene: TRBV12-3/TRBV12-4; clone size: NA; CDR3 DNA: TGTGCCAGCAGCAGGACAGGGAGCTCCTACAATGAGCAGTTCTTC; CDR3 protein: CASSRTGSSYNEQFF
D gene: NA; J gene: TRBJ2-7; V gene: TRBV29-1; clone size: NA; CDR3 DNA: TGCAGCGTTGTTCGAGCCGTCACCTACGAGCAGTACTTC; CDR3 protein: CSVVRAVTYEQYF
D gene: NA; J gene: TRBJ2-5; V gene: TRBV12-3/TRBV12-4; clone size: NA; CDR3 DNA: TGTGCCAGCAGGCCCACTCGGTGGGGGATAGTGGAGACCCAGTACTTC; CDR3 protein: CASRPTRWGIVETQYF
D gene: TRBD1; J gene: TRBJ1-5; V gene: TRBV24-1; clone size: NA; CDR3 DNA: TGTGCCACCAGTGATTCCAGTAGACAGGGAGGAGGCGACCAGCATTTT; CDR3 protein: CATSDSSRQGGGDQHF
D gene: NA; J gene: TRBJ1-1; V gene: TRBV2; clone size: NA; CDR3 DNA: TGTGCCAGCAGTGAGGAGGGGCAACAAGATGAAGCTTTCTTT; CDR3 protein: CASSEEGQQDEAFF
D gene: NA; J gene: TRBJ2-5; V gene: TRBV24-1; clone size: NA; CDR3 DNA: TGTGCCACCAGTGATCCAGGGACTCAAGAGACCCAGTACTTC; CDR3 protein: CATSDPGTQETQYF
D gene: NA; J gene: TRBJ2-4; V gene: TRBV25-1; clone size: few; CDR3 DNA: TGTGCCAGCAGTTCCACCGGAAATTTAGGGATCAAAAACATTCAGTACTTC; CDR3 protein: CASSSTGNLGIKNIQYF
D gene: NA; J gene: TRBJ2-5; V gene: TRBV2; clone size: few; CDR3 DNA: TGTGCCAGCAGTGAACCCCGACAGTGGAAAGAGACCCAGTACTTC; CDR3 protein: CASSEPRQWKETQYF
D gene: NA; J gene: TRBJ2-3; V gene: TRBV5-6; clone size: NA; CDR3 DNA: TGTGCCAGCAGCTTGGGGTTCGGGGTTAGCACAGATACGCAGTATTTT; CDR3 protein: CASSLGFGVSTDTQYF
D gene: NA; J gene: TRBJ2-3; V gene: TRBV6-6; clone size: few; CDR3 DNA: TGTGCCAGCAGTCGTGGAGATACGCAGTATTTT; CDR3 protein: CASSRGDTQYF
D gene: NA; J gene: TRBJ2-4; V gene: TRBV20-1; clone size: NA; CDR3 DNA: TGCAGTGCTTACAACTTAGCCAAAAACATTCAGTACTTC; CDR3 protein: CSAYNLAKNIQYF
D gene: NA; J gene: TRBJ1-5; V gene: TRBV12-3/TRBV12-4; clone size: few; CDR3 DNA: TGTGCCAGCAGTCGTGGGGCACAGTATAGCAATCAGCCCCAGCATTTT; CDR3 protein: CASSRGAQYSNQPQHF
D gene: NA; J gene: TRBJ2-2; V gene: TRBV12-3/TRBV12-4; clone size: many; CDR3 DNA: TGTGCCAGCAGTTTAGGGGGACCCGGGGAGCTGTTTTTT; CDR3 protein: CASSLGGPGELFF
D gene: NA; J gene: TRBJ2-5; V gene: TRBV12-3/TRBV12-4; clone size: NA; CDR3 DNA: TGTGCCAGCAGCGAACCCGGCAGGAGCGTTGAAGAGACCCAGTACTTC; CDR3 protein: CASSEPGRSVEETQYF
D gene: TRBD2; J gene: TRBJ2-5; V gene: TRBV19; clone size: few; CDR3 DNA: TGTGCCAGTAAACCCTATCGCGGGGGAGACCAAGAGACCCAGTACTTC; CDR3 protein: CASKPYRGGDQETQYF
D gene: NA; J gene: TRBJ2-2; V gene: TRBV7-3; clone size: NA; CDR3 DNA: TGTGCCAGCAGCTTAAAGGTTGACACCGGGGAGCTGTTTTTT; CDR3 protein: CASSLKVDTGELFF
D gene: TRBD2; J gene: TRBJ2-7; V gene: TRBV20-1; clone size: few; CDR3 DNA: TGCAGTGCTAGAGCCCTGGGCGGGAGTCCCTACGAGCAGTACTTC; CDR3 protein: CSARALGGSPYEQYF
D gene: NA; J gene: TRBJ2-3; V gene: TRBV18; clone size: NA; CDR3 DNA: TGTGCCAGCTCACCACCCGAACGGGAAAAGTATTTT; CDR3 protein: CASSPPEREKYF
D gene: TRBD2; J gene: TRBJ2-1; V gene: TRBV6-1; clone size: NA; CDR3 DNA: TGTGCCAGCAGTGCGACTAGCGGGTACCTCAATGAGCAGTTCTTC; CDR3 protein: CASSATSGYLNEQFF
D gene: TRBD2; J gene: TRBJ2-1; V gene: TRBV19; clone size: NA; CDR3 DNA: TGTGCCAGTAGTATAGCCGGCGGGAGGGCCCACGGCGAGCAGTTCTTC; CDR3 protein: CASSIAGGRAHGEQFF
D gene: NA; J gene: TRBJ1-3; V gene: TRBV29-1; clone size: few; CDR3 DNA: TGCAGCGCGCACAGGAGCTCTGGAAACACCATATATTTT; CDR3 protein: CSAHRSSGNTIYF
D gene: TRBD1; J gene: TRBJ1-1; V gene: TRBV18; clone size: few; CDR3 DNA: TGTGCCAGCTCACCAGGGACAGGGTTATCGGCTGAAGCTTTCTTT; CDR3 protein: CASSPGTGLSAEAFF
D gene: NA; J gene: TRBJ2-5; V gene: TRBV5-1; clone size: NA; CDR3 DNA: TGCGCCAGCAGCGCCGCAGGGAACGGGGAGACCCAGTACTTC; CDR3 protein: CASSAAGNGETQYF
D gene: TRBD1; J gene: TRBJ2-2; V gene: TRBV9; clone size: NA; CDR3 DNA: TGTGCCAGCAGCGGCCGGGACAGGGGGCCCGCCGGGGAGCTGTTTTTT; CDR3 protein: CASSGRDRGPAGELFF
D gene: NA; J gene: TRBJ2-1; V gene: TRBV14; clone size: NA; CDR3 DNA: TGTGCCAGCAGCCAACCCAGGAGAGGGTTCAATGAGCAGTTCTTC; CDR3 protein: CASSQPRRGFNEQFF
D gene: NA; J gene: TRBJ1-4; V gene: TRBV12-3/TRBV12-4; clone size: NA; CDR3 DNA: TGTGCCAGCAGTTTACTGGGGATGGGAAGAGGTGAAAAACTGTTTTTT; CDR3 protein: CASSLLGMGRGEKLFF
D gene: NA; J gene: TRBJ1-2; V gene: TRBV6-5; clone size: few; CDR3 DNA: TGTGCCAGCAGGGGAATCGATGGGGGCAATGGCTACACCTTC; CDR3 protein: CASRGIDGGNGYTF
D gene: TRBD1; J gene: TRBJ2-3; V gene: TRBV5-1; clone size: NA; CDR3 DNA: TGCGCCAGCAGTCCTGACGGGACAGGGGGACTTACGCAGTATTTT; CDR3 protein: CASSPDGTGGLTQYF
D gene: TRBD1; J gene: TRBJ1-1; V gene: TRBV5-1; clone size: few; CDR3 DNA: TGCGCCAGCAGCGCAGGAGGACAGGGGAACACTGAAGCTTTCTTT; CDR3 protein: CASSAGGQGNTEAFF
D gene: TRBD1; J gene: TRBJ2-1; V gene: TRBV20-1; clone size: few; CDR3 DNA: TGCAGTGCTAGCCGGGACAGGGGGCACAATGAGCAGTTCTTC; CDR3 protein: CSASRDRGHNEQFF
D gene: TRBD1; J gene: TRBJ2-5; V gene: TRBV27; clone size: many; CDR3 DNA: TGTGCCAGTAAGGCGACAGGGTTTGTGAAGACCCAGTACTTC; CDR3 protein: CASKATGFVKTQYF
D gene: TRBD1; J gene: TRBJ1-4; V gene: TRBV5-1; clone size: NA; CDR3 DNA: TGCGCCAGCAGCCCCGAAGGGACAGCAAATGAAAAACTGTTTTTT; CDR3 protein: CASSPEGTANEKLFF
D gene: NA; J gene: TRBJ1-5; V gene: TRBV5-5; clone size: once; CDR3 DNA: TGTGCCAGCAGTATAACAGAGCTTAATCAGCCCCAGCATTTT; CDR3 protein: CASSITELNQPQHF
D gene: NA; J gene: TRBJ2-4; V gene: TRBV9; clone size: NA; CDR3 DNA: TGTGCCAGCAGCCCTAGGCTGGAAAACATTCAGTACTTC; CDR3 protein: CASSPRLENIQYF
D gene: NA; J gene: TRBJ2-7; V gene: TRBV30; clone size: NA; CDR3 DNA: TGTGCCTGGAGTGTTGGTTCAGGCTCCTACGAGCAGTACTTC; CDR3 protein: CAWSVGSGSYEQYF
D gene: NA; J gene: TRBJ1-2; V gene: TRBV19; clone size: few; CDR3 DNA: TGTGCCAGTAGAGATAGCAGGGAATCCATCAAGTATGGCTACACCTTC; CDR3 protein: CASRDSRESIKYGYTF
D gene: NA; J gene: TRBJ1-2; V gene: TRBV3-1; clone size: NA; CDR3 DNA: TGTGCCAGCAGCTCCGGGAGTCATGGCTACACCTTC; CDR3 protein: CASSSGSHGYTF
D gene: TRBD2; J gene: TRBJ2-7; V gene: TRBV25-1; clone size: NA; CDR3 DNA: TGTGCCAGCACACTAGCGGGGGCCTACGAGCAGTACTTC; CDR3 protein: CASTLAGAYEQYF
D gene: NA; J gene: TRBJ2-7; V gene: TRBV6-6; clone size: NA; CDR3 DNA: TGTGCCAGCAGTTACATAACACTGGGGTCCCTCTACGAGCAGTACTTC; CDR3 protein: CASSYITLGSLYEQYF
D gene: NA; J gene: TRBJ2-1; V gene: TRBV10-3; clone size: few; CDR3 DNA: TGTGCCATCAGTGACAGGGGGGACAATGAGCAGTTCTTC; CDR3 protein: CAISDRGDNEQFF